This record covers a single T cell receptor (beta chain). The germline V gene encodes CDR1 MGHRA and CDR2 YSYEKL. The CDR3 has 16 residues. V was shortened by 0 bases and J by 0 bases, with 12 bases between the two germline ends. The data stem from a study of T cell changes during pregnancy in multiple sclerosis. Method: immunoSEQ multiplex PCR; TCRdb's copy keeps in-frame clones and lacks some. Of more than 9,500 clones listed, approximately 88% are singletons. The sequence was obtained from a female donor in good health, enrolled as a control in a pregnancy study. V and J are TRBV4-1 and TRBJ2-7, with D possibly matching TRBD1 (5 bases). Sample: CD8+ T cells from peripheral blood mononuclear cells, taken after pregnancy. The DNA for the CDR3 is TGCGCCAGCAGCCAAGAACGACAGTCCATCTCCTACGAGCAGTACTTC. Its translation: CASSQERQSISYEQYF.